Below are 15 T cell receptor beta chains sequenced from a single sample in a study of OX40 agonist ivuxolimab in advanced cancers. TCRdb's table, derived via immunoSEQ multiplex PCR, lists solely in-frame clones and lacks some. This repertoire shows 35,000 to 50,000 clones, around nine tenths found once; its top ten account for less than 0.65%. The sequences come from CD4+ or CD8+ T cells sorted from blood, collected in a trial of the OX40 agonist ivuxolimab. The receptors shown here come from an adult with an advanced solid tumor such as melanoma, head and neck, liver or kidney cancer.

This clone was detected only a few times. The chain is built from TRBV7-3 and TRBJ1-6; D may be TRBD1 (6 bases). Deletions cut 5 bases from V and 7 bases from J, with 12 bases between. The germline gives CDR1 SGHTA, CDR2 FQGTGA. The CDR3 consists of 14 residues. CDR3 protein: CASSRSRGNSPLHF. CDR3 bases: TGTGCCAGCAGCCGAAGCAGGGGCAATTCACCCCTCCACTTT.

This clone has more than one count but fewer than ten. The V gene is TRBV6-4, the J gene TRBJ1-2; D not resolved. This CDR3 comprises 13 residues. The germline CDR1 and CDR2 sequences are MRHNA and SNTAGT. With 0 bases removed from V and 7 bases from J, the gap between germline ends came to 9 bases. CDR3 protein: CASSDSPGVGYTF. CDR3 in DNA: TGTGCCAGCAGTGACTCGCCGGGTGTTGGCTACACCTTC.

V gene TRBV11-2 combines with J gene TRBJ2-5, with TRBD1 matching over 8 bases. CDR1 and CDR2 (germline): SGHAT, FQNNGV. This CDR3 has 12 amino acids. The J segment lost 5 bases and the V segment lost 5 bases, leaving 1 base of the junction unmatched. The CDR3 DNA sequence: TGTGCCAGCAGCGGACAGGGTGAGACCCAGTACTTC. Translated: CASSGQGETQYF. Using reference TRBV11-2 and TRBJ2-5 for the parts outside the CDR3, the full variable domain is EAGVAQSPRYKIIEKRQSVAFWCNPISGHATLYWYQQILGQGPKLLIQFQNNGVVDDSQLPKDRFSAERLKGVDSTLKIQPAKLEDSAVYLCASSGQGETQYFGPGTRLLVL.

J is TRBJ2-1 and V is TRBV5-1; D is unclear. V was clipped by 6 bases and J by 2 bases, with 18 bases between them. The CDR3 has 16 residues. CDR1 and CDR2 from the germline V gene are SGHRS and YFSETQ. The CDR3 spells CASTLDALNPYNEQFF. In nucleotides, the CDR3 is TGCGCCAGCACTCTGGACGCCCTAAACCCCTACAATGAGCAGTTCTTC.

This chain joins TRBV18 and TRBJ1-1, with D possibly matching TRBD1 (5 bases). This CDR3 spans 17 amino acids. Germline V gives CDR1 KGHSH, CDR2 LQKENI. V lost 3 bases and J 1 base, leaving 18 bases between the germline ends. The CDR3 region has the DNA TGTGCCAGCTCACCCACCAAGGACACTCGGACGAACACTGAAGCTTTCTTT. The encoded protein is CASSPTKDTRTNTEAFF. Complete variable domain (other parts from reference TRBV18 and TRBJ1-1): NAGVMQNPRHLVRRRGQEARLRCSPMKGHSHVYWYRQLPEEGLKFMVYLQKENIIDESGMPKERFSAEFPKEGPSILRIQQVVRGDSAAYFCASSPTKDTRTNTEAFFGQGTRLTVV.

This chain links TRBV5-1 with TRBJ1-2; D is possibly TRBD1 (6 bases). There are 14 residues in the CDR3. Looked up from germline, CDR1 is SGHRS and CDR2 is YFSETQ. Between the trimmed V and J ends, which lost 4 bases and 6 bases, there was a span of 16 bases. CDR3 coding DNA: TGCGCCAGCAGCCCCGATACGAACAGGGATGGCTACACCTTC. Its protein is CASSPDTNRDGYTF.

V is TRBV6-5 and J is TRBJ1-3; TRBD1 matches at 8 bases. This CDR3 has 15 residues. Trimming removed 5 bases from V and 4 bases from J; junction bases left unmatched: 7. CDR1 is MNHEY, CDR2 SVGAGI, per germline. The CDR3 loop is CASSTTGGSGNTIYF. The CDR3 DNA reads as TGTGCCAGCAGTACCACAGGGGGTTCGGGAAACACCATATATTTT.

The chain links TRBV11-1 to TRBJ2-1, with a weak D call TRBD1 (6 bases). This CDR3 comprises 16 residues. Germline CDR1 is SGHAT and CDR2 is FQDESV (reference sequence). Deletions cut 5 bases from V and 0 bases from J, with 14 bases between. CDR3 bases: TGTGCCAGCAGCCCCCGGACAGTACTCTCCTACAATGAGCAGTTCTTC. This encodes CASSPRTVLSYNEQFF.

V is TRBV9 and J is TRBJ1-6; 8 bases are shared with TRBD1. J lost 6 bases, V lost 2 bases, and 4 bases had no gene match. CDR1 is SGDLS, CDR2 YYNGEE, per germline. The CDR3 sequence is 15 residues long. CDR3 DNA: TGTGCCAGCAGCGTGGGACAGGCGGCTAATTCACCCCTCCACTTT. It encodes CASSVGQAANSPLHF.

This clone was recorded once. V is TRBV6-5 and J is TRBJ2-2; D not certain. CDR1 is MNHEY and CDR2 is SVGAGI in the germline V gene. The CDR3 covers 13 residues. Trimming shortened V by 7 bases and J by 5 bases, and 11 bases separated the two germline ends. CDR3: CASIQRETGELFF. In nucleotides, the CDR3 is TGTGCCAGCATTCAAAGGGAAACCGGGGAGCTGTTTTTT.

Here the CDR3 reads CASSMFRDTEAFF. The CDR3 nucleotides read TGTGCCAGTAGTATGTTTCGGGACACTGAAGCTTTCTTT. The chain combines TRBV19 with TRBJ1-1; D gene uncertain. CDR3 length equals 13 residues. CDR1 is LNHDA and CDR2 is SQIVND in the germline V gene (reference sequence). Between the trimmed V and J ends, which lost 3 bases and 3 bases, there was a span of 8 bases.

Comment on this clone: This CDR3 fails to terminate in the conserved phenylalanine or tryptophan, so it likely reflects a read error. This chain joins TRBV27 and TRBJ1-6; no firm D call. The length of the CDR3 is 13 residues. CDR1 is MNHEY, CDR2 SMNVEV, per germline (reference sequence). The germline V and J ends were trimmed by 8 bases and 4 bases, with 9 bases remaining between them. The CDR3 coding sequence is TGTGCCAGCGCGACGGCTTATAATTCACCCCTCCACCTT. Translated: CASATAYNSPLHL.

The rearrangement joins TRBV5-4 to TRBJ1-1, with unresolved D. Trimming pared 2 bases from V and 4 bases from J, leaving 12 bases between. CDR1 and CDR2 from the germline V gene are SGHNT and YYREEE (reference sequence). The CDR3 covers 14 residues. CDR3 in DNA: TGTGCCAGCAGCTTTCCGGGAGTTTCCACTGAAGCTTTCTTT. Encoded protein: CASSFPGVSTEAFF.

This clone came up once. The chain has TRBV7-3 and TRBJ2-1; D tentatively fits TRBD1 or TRBD2 (6 bases each). V dropped 3 bases and J dropped 8 bases, with 17 bases sitting between them. In germline, CDR1 is SGHTA, CDR2 FQGTGA. The CDR3 consists of 15 residues. The CDR3 coding sequence is TGTGCCAGCAGCTTGGGGGGCACCAATGCATATGAGCAGTTCTTC. Its protein product is CASSLGGTNAYEQFF.

The V and J genes are TRBV6-5 and TRBJ1-4, with D unclear. This CDR3 spans 16 amino acids. Trimming left V 2 bases short and J 0 bases short, with 10 bases between. Germline V gives CDR1 MNHEY, CDR2 SVGAGI. The CDR3 nucleotides read TGTGCCAGCAGTTACGTTCGGCCAGCAACTAATGAAAAACTGTTTTTT. This encodes CASSYVRPATNEKLFF.